One sample yielded the 24 T cell receptor beta chains listed below, sequenced in a study of control samples from healthy donors and cancer patients. The method was immunoSEQ multiplex PCR; TCRdb's version includes in-frame clones alone and lacks a portion of them. The sample holds about 100,000 clones; approximately 95% are singletons and the top ten take 8%. The sequenced sample consisted of blood. The receptors stem from a man between 18 and 29 years old in good health.

This sequence joins TRBV19 and TRBJ2-1; a weak D match, TRBD2 (5 bases). Germline V lookup: CDR1 LNHDA, CDR2 SQIVND (reference sequence). The CDR3 extends over 16 amino acids. V was clipped by 5 bases and J by 2 bases, with 16 bases between them. CDR3 nucleotides: TGTGCCAGTAGTGCCCATCGGGAAGGCGCCTACAATGAGCAGTTCTTC. Amino acid sequence: CASSAHREGAYNEQFF.

This chain joins TRBV10-3 and TRBJ1-1, with D possibly TRBD1 on 6 matching bases. The CDR3 consists of 15 residues. Trimming removed 4 bases at V and 3 bases at J, with 15 bases between. Per germline, CDR1 ENHRY and CDR2 SYGVKD. CDR3 nucleotide sequence: TGTGCCATCAGTGGGTTAGTAGGGGGGGACACTGAAGCTTTCTTT. Its protein product is CAISGLVGGDTEAFF.

The chain has TRBV29-1 and TRBJ2-3; TRBD1 matches 7 bases. Germline lookup yields CDR1 SQVTM and CDR2 ANQGSEA. This CDR3 comprises 13 residues. Trimming at V came to 0 bases and at J to 10 bases, leaving 7 bases not matched to a gene. The CDR3 sequence: CSVEDGDRQAQYF. The CDR3 nucleotides are TGCAGCGTTGAAGATGGGGACAGACAAGCGCAGTATTTT.

This clone is deemed medium-sized (0.01 to 0.1%). The chain links TRBV14 to TRBJ2-7, with 13 bases matching TRBD2. V trimming: 3 bases; J trimming: 11 bases; junction bases outside the gene matches: 13. The CDR3 has 16 amino acids. CDR1 is SGHDN, CDR2 FVKESK, per germline. The CDR3 DNA sequence: TGTGCCAGCAGCCATGGCAACCCCGGACTAGCGGGAGATAAGTACTTC. The encoded protein is CASSHGNPGLAGDKYF.

The V and J genes are TRBV11-2 and TRBJ2-2; D remains ambiguous. Trimming took off 3 bases at V and 0 bases at J, with 11 bases between the two ends. Germline V gives CDR1 SGHAT, CDR2 FQNNGV. This CDR3 is 16 amino acids long. Here the CDR3 reads CASSFSAETNTGELFF. CDR3 sequence (DNA): TGTGCCAGCAGCTTTTCTGCGGAGACGAACACCGGGGAGCTGTTTTTT.

The chain is built from TRBV29-1 and TRBJ1-2, with D unresolved. Germline CDR1 reads SQVTM; CDR2 reads ANQGSEA. The CDR3 sequence is 16 residues long. V was pared by 4 bases and J by 4 bases, with 22 bases between. CDR3 amino acids: CSVASYLRGRSYGYTF. As DNA, the CDR3 is TGCAGCGTTGCCTCCTATTTGAGAGGGAGGTCCTATGGCTACACCTTC.

The gene calls are TRBV2 and TRBJ1-4; 8 nucleotides align to TRBD1. The CDR3 runs to 15 residues. The germline V gene encodes CDR1 SNHLY and CDR2 FYNNEI. The V and J ends lost 5 bases and 10 bases, in that order; junction bases with no gene match: 12. CDR3 region: CASSTQGAVFGKLFF. The CDR3 DNA is TGTGCCAGCAGTACCCAGGGGGCGGTGTTTGGAAAACTGTTTTTT.

The J gene is TRBJ1-5, the V gene TRBV18; D not certain. The CDR3 runs to 12 residues. In germline, CDR1 is KGHSH, CDR2 LQKENI. Trimming left V 0 bases short and J 9 bases short, with 6 bases between. CDR3 nucleotides: TGTGCCAGCTCACCACCGGTGGGGCCCCAGCATTTT. Its translation is CASSPPVGPQHF.

V and J are TRBV24-1 and TRBJ1-6, with a tentative D call TRBD1 (6 bases). CDR1 and CDR2 from the germline V gene are KGHDR and SFDVKD. Trimming removed 0 bases from V and 6 bases from J, with 14 bases in between. The CDR3 sequence is 17 residues long. The CDR3 bases are TGTGCCACCAGTGATTTGCGGGGGCAGGGCGTTAATTCACCCCTCCACTTT. Translated, it gives CATSDLRGQGVNSPLHF.

The V call is TRBV12-3 or TRBV12-4, the J call TRBJ1-1, with D possibly matching TRBD1 (5 bases). This CDR3 comprises 13 residues. V dropped 1 base and J dropped 13 bases, with 16 bases sitting between them. Here the CDR3 DNA reads TGTGCCAGCAGTTTAGAAGGCAGGGCTGGTTTTTTCTTT. Translated: CASSLEGRAGFFF.

This clone was counted between two and nine times. The rearrangement links TRBV5-4 to TRBJ2-5, with TRBD1 matching over 7 bases. Germline CDR1 is SGHNT and CDR2 is YYREEE (reference sequence). The CDR3 totals 16 residues. V lost 4 bases and J lost 2; bases outside the gene matches: 11. Here the CDR3 reads CASSLGTDTPQETQYF. CDR3 DNA: TGTGCCAGCAGCCTTGGGACAGACACCCCTCAAGAGACCCAGTACTTC.

The chain combines TRBV21-1 with TRBJ1-1; the table's D gene call, TRBD1, was not cross checked with the DNA. TRBV21-1 is a known pseudogene. CDR3 length equals 14 residues. This CDR3 is CASSKKFQGIGAFF. The CDR3 DNA sequence: TGTGCCAGCAGCAAAAAGTTCCAGGGGATAGGAGCTTTCTTT.

The V gene is TRBV2, the J gene TRBJ1-2; D gene ambiguous. This CDR3 is 12 amino acids long. With 7 bases removed from V and 8 bases from J, the gap between germline ends came to 14 bases. CDR1 is SNHLY and CDR2 is FYNNEI in the germline V gene. The CDR3, as DNA: TGTGCCAGCAAGCGGGGTTTCGACGGCTACACCTTC. Amino acid sequence: CASKRGFDGYTF.

The CDR3 nucleotides are TGTGCCAGCAGCGACACAGGGAACGGGAACACTGAAGCTTTCTTT. This encodes CASSDTGNGNTEAFF. This rearrangement joins TRBV7-2 to TRBJ1-1, with D maybe TRBD1 (6 bases). The V end was cut by 5 bases, the J end by 1 base, with 14 bases between. The germline V gene has CDR1 SGHTA and CDR2 FQGNSA. The CDR3 consists of 15 residues.

The chain carries TRBV4-2 and TRBJ1-1; D ambiguous. The CDR3 has 13 amino acids. The germline V gene has CDR1 LGHNA and CDR2 YNFKEQ. The germline V and J ends were trimmed by 4 bases and 4 bases, with 10 bases remaining between them. As DNA, the CDR3 is TGTGCCAGCAGCCCGATAGGTCGCACTGAAGCTTTCTTT. Protein: CASSPIGRTEAFF.

The chain is built from TRBV2 and TRBJ1-2; D is undetermined. This CDR3 has 13 amino acids. Per the germline V gene, CDR1 is SNHLY and CDR2 is FYNNEI. Trimming cost V 8 bases and J 2 bases, with 12 bases left between them. In nucleotides, the CDR3 is TGTGCCAGCGTACGGGTTTTCAACTATGGCTACACCTTC. This translates into CASVRVFNYGYTF.

This rearrangement joins TRBV27 to TRBJ1-5; D gene unclear. Germline assignment: CDR1 MNHEY and CDR2 SMNVEV (reference sequence). V dropped 5 bases and J dropped 0 bases, with 11 bases sitting between them. The CDR3 covers 15 residues. The CDR3: CASSDEAYSNQPQHF. The CDR3 bases are TGTGCCAGCAGTGATGAGGCATATAGCAATCAGCCCCAGCATTTT.

This chain links TRBV11-2 with TRBJ1-2; D may be TRBD1 (6 bases). This CDR3 is 16 amino acids long. Germline CDR1 reads SGHAT; CDR2 reads FQNNGV. Deletions cut 4 bases from V and 4 bases from J, with 19 bases between. DNA of the CDR3: TGTGCCAGCAGCTCTACCGTACGGGGGCCAGGCTATGGCTACACCTTC. Its translation: CASSSTVRGPGYGYTF.

This chain links TRBV29-1 with TRBJ1-1; D possibly corresponds to TRBD1 (6 bases). The length of the CDR3 is 14 residues. Germline V gene sequence: CDR1 SQVTM, CDR2 ANQGSEA. Between the trimmed V and J ends, which lost 1 base and 4 bases, there was a span of 13 bases. The CDR3 DNA is TGCAGCGTTGAAGTTGGGGGGCTCGGCACTGAAGCTTTCTTT. This gives the protein CSVEVGGLGTEAFF.

The chain combines TRBV11-2 with TRBJ2-6; D remains unclear. Trimming left V 6 bases short and J 4 bases short, with 13 bases between. Germline values: CDR1 SGHAT, CDR2 FQNNGV. The CDR3 has 15 amino acids. The DNA for the CDR3 is TGTGCCAGCAGACCGACCTCGAGCGGGGCCAACGTCCTGACTTTC. This translates into CASRPTSSGANVLTF.

This clone was counted between two and nine times. A junction end diverges from the germline sequence, so it may reflect a read error. The rearrangement joins TRBV7-7 to TRBJ2-7; 7 positions match TRBD2. Germline V CDR1 and CDR2: SSHAT, FNYEAQ (reference sequence). CDR3 size: 15 residues. The CDR3 DNA reads TGTGCTAGCAGCCCCATCCGGGGAGGGGATAACGAGCAGTACTTC. This encodes CASSPIRGGDNEQYF.

The V call is TRBV19, the J call TRBJ2-6; D is unresolved. This CDR3 has 13 amino acids. Germline V lookup: CDR1 LNHDA, CDR2 SQIVND (reference sequence). V gave up 3 bases and J gave up 5 bases, with 5 bases separating them. This CDR3 reads CASSIGWANVLTF. The CDR3 bases are TGTGCCAGTAGTATCGGTTGGGCCAACGTCCTGACTTTC. Full variable domain (rest looked up from reference TRBV19 and TRBJ2-6): DGGITQSPKYLFRKEGQNVTLSCEQNLNHDAMYWYRQDPGQGLRLIYYSQIVNDFQKGDIAEGYSVSREKKESFPLTVTSAQKNPTAFYLCASSIGWANVLTFGAGSRLTVL.

The chain employs TRBV2 and TRBJ1-3; D is perhaps TRBD1 (5 bases). Germline V gene sequence: CDR1 SNHLY, CDR2 FYNNEI. Trimming shortened V by 2 bases and J by 3 bases, and 14 bases separated the two germline ends. The CDR3 totals 16 residues. The CDR3 loop reads CASSEMRGRVGNTIYF. DNA of the CDR3: TGTGCCAGCAGTGAAATGCGGGGGAGAGTTGGAAACACCATATATTTT.

The chain uses TRBV7-9 and TRBJ1-3; TRBD1 matches at 9 bases. The CDR3 is made up of 17 amino acids. V was pared by 1 base and J by 0 bases, with 4 bases of the junction left unmatched. CDR1 is SEHNR, CDR2 FQNEAQ, per germline (reference sequence). Written as DNA, the CDR3 is TGTGCCAGCAGCTTAGGCACAGGGGGCGTCTCTGGAAACACCATATATTTT. It translates to CASSLGTGGVSGNTIYF.